These 27 T cell receptor beta chains came from one sample sequenced in a study of cytomegalovirus exposure and HLA in healthy donors. The PCR contained 60 Vbeta and 13 Jbeta primers. Libraries were prepared by immunoSEQ multiplex PCR; TCRdb keeps only in-frame clonotypes and omits some of them. The sample includes around 130,000 clones, around 80% of them seen just once. Sequencing used PBMCs. These receptors came from a woman aged 40-49 years in good health and CMV-seronegative.

This clone has more than one count but fewer than ten. The chain joins TRBV19 to TRBJ1-1; D may be TRBD1 (5 bases). Between the trimmed V and J ends, which lost 1 base and 4 bases, there was a span of 10 bases. CDR3 length: 14 residues. From germline, CDR1 is LNHDA and CDR2 SQIVND (reference sequence). The CDR3 here is CASSIGAGSTEAFF. The CDR3 DNA reads TGTGCCAGTAGTATAGGGGCAGGGTCCACTGAAGCTTTCTTT.

V and J are TRBV5-6 and TRBJ1-2; 9 bases agree with TRBD1. Per the germline V gene, CDR1 is SGHDT and CDR2 is YYEEEE. With 0 bases clipped from V and 4 bases from J, the junction kept 10 bases outside the gene matches. This CDR3 spans 17 amino acids. The CDR3 protein is CASSLVGQGISSYGYTF. CDR3 DNA sequence: TGTGCCAGCAGCTTGGTAGGACAGGGGATTAGTAGCTATGGCTACACCTTC. Complete variable domain (other parts from reference TRBV5-6 and TRBJ1-2): DAGVTQSPTHLIKTRGQQVTLRCSPKSGHDTVSWYQQALGQGPQFIFQYYEEEERQRGNFPDRFSGHQFPNYSSELNVNALLLGDSALYLCASSLVGQGISSYGYTFGSGTRLTVV.

As DNA, the CDR3 is TGTGCCAGCAGCTCATTCGCGGGGTCTGGTGAGCAGTTCTTC. Translating it yields CASSSFAGSGEQFF. This chain links TRBV7-9 with TRBJ2-1; TRBD2 might be the D (6 bases). V lost 4 bases, J lost 9 bases, and 16 bases lay in between. The CDR3 has 14 amino acids. Germline loops: CDR1 SEHNR, CDR2 FQNEAQ (reference sequence).

The chain carries TRBV5-1 and TRBJ2-2; 8 bases line up with TRBD1. Germline V gene sequence: CDR1 SGHRS, CDR2 YFSETQ. The CDR3 contains 17 residues. V lost 4 bases to trimming and J lost 5 bases; unmatched junction nucleotides: 13. As DNA, the CDR3 is TGCGCCAGCAGCCCCTGGGGGAGACAGGGGTATACCGGGGAGCTGTTTTTT. It codes for CASSPWGRQGYTGELFF.

This chain links TRBV5-6 with TRBJ1-5; 7 nucleotides align to TRBD1. V shed 1 base, J shed 3 bases, and the junction held 13 bases outside the gene matches. This CDR3 has 18 residues. The germline V gene encodes CDR1 SGHDT and CDR2 YYEEEE. This CDR3 reads CASSLWSGGWNSNQPQHF. The CDR3 nucleotides are TGTGCCAGCAGCTTGTGGTCAGGGGGGTGGAATTCCAATCAGCCCCAGCATTTT.

The V and J genes are TRBV5-5 and TRBJ1-2; 9 bases agree with TRBD1. This CDR3 comprises 13 residues. Germline trimming cut 3 bases from V and 12 bases from J; bases unmatched to any gene: 9. CDR1 and CDR2 (germline): SGHKS, YYEKEE (reference sequence). The CDR3 nucleotides read TGTGCCAGCAGCTCACACCGACAGGGGGTAAACACCTTC. Protein sequence: CASSSHRQGVNTF.

This chain links TRBV19 with TRBJ1-1, with 12 positions matching TRBD1. Germline V gene lookup returns CDR1 LNHDA and CDR2 SQIVND (reference sequence). The CDR3 is 14 residues long. V gave up 7 bases and J gave up 4 bases; unmatched junction bases: 4. CDR3 sequence: CASTGTGGVTEAFF. In DNA, the CDR3 is TGTGCCAGTACCGGGACAGGGGGCGTCACTGAAGCTTTCTTT.

The chain has TRBV11-3 and TRBJ2-3; TRBD1 matches at 7 bases. V lost 2 bases and J lost 3; bases outside the gene matches: 2. The CDR3 has 14 amino acids. Per germline, CDR1 SGHNT and CDR2 YENEEA. CDR3 in DNA: TGTGCCAGCAGCTTAAGACAGGGAACAGATACGCAGTATTTT. Encoded protein: CASSLRQGTDTQYF.

The rearrangement joins TRBV5-8 to TRBJ1-5; 9 positions match TRBD1. J lost 5 bases, V lost 0 bases, and 3 bases had no gene match. This CDR3 has 15 amino acids. CDR1 SGHTS and CDR2 YDEGEE come from the germline V gene. The chain's CDR3 is CASSLEQGADQPQHF. The CDR3 nucleotides are TGTGCCAGCAGCTTGGAACAGGGGGCCGATCAGCCCCAGCATTTT.

The chain recombines TRBV7-9 with TRBJ2-2; 10 bases line up with TRBD2. CDR3 length equals 16 residues. Per the germline V gene, CDR1 is SEHNR and CDR2 is FQNEAQ (reference sequence). V lost 5 bases and J lost 4; bases outside the gene matches: 7. This CDR3 is CASSRSAGGFTGELFF. The CDR3 region has the DNA TGTGCCAGCAGCCGATCAGCGGGAGGGTTCACCGGGGAGCTGTTTTTT.

This rearrangement joins TRBV15 to TRBJ2-3; D may be TRBD2 (5 bases). V was pared by 1 base and J by 0 bases, with 11 bases between. CDR1 is LNHNV, CDR2 YYDKDF, per germline (reference sequence). This CDR3 comprises 16 residues. The CDR3 DNA reads as TGTGCCACCAGCAGAGGTAGCGACTCTAGCACAGATACGCAGTATTTT. This encodes CATSRGSDSSTDTQYF.

This chain links TRBV27 with TRBJ2-1; D is possibly TRBD1 (6 bases). This CDR3 is 17 amino acids long. V was shortened by 5 bases and J by 7 bases, with 24 bases between the two germline ends. Looked up from germline, CDR1 is MNHEY and CDR2 is SMNVEV (reference sequence). CDR3 loop: CASSIGTISGHRNEQFF. The CDR3 DNA is TGTGCCAGCAGTATCGGGACAATAAGCGGACACAGGAATGAGCAGTTCTTC.

Comment on this clone: This CDR3 is also generated by other DNA sequences in the sample. The gene calls are TRBV10-2 and TRBJ2-6; no firm D call. CDR3 size: 15 residues. CDR1 and CDR2 (germline): WSHSY, SAAADI. The V and J ends lost 7 bases and 4 bases respectively, with 14 bases between them. The CDR3 DNA sequence: TGCGCCAGCACTCCCGAAGTAGCCGGGGCCAACGTCCTGACTTTC. Translated: CASTPEVAGANVLTF.

The V gene is TRBV7-2, the J gene TRBJ2-5; D might be TRBD1 (6 bases). Germline CDR1 and CDR2: SGHTA and FQGNSA. The CDR3 covers 14 residues. With 5 bases removed from V and 0 bases from J, the gap between germline ends came to 10 bases. CDR3 sequence reads: CASSLQGYQETQYF. In DNA form, the CDR3 reads TGTGCCAGCAGCCTGCAGGGGTACCAAGAGACCCAGTACTTC. Based on the CDR3 plus reference TRBV7-2 and TRBJ2-5, the full variable domain is GAGVSQSPSNKVTEKGKDVELRCDPISGHTALYWYRQSLGQGLEFLIYFQGNSAPDKSGLPSDRFSAERTGGSVSTLTIQRTQQEDSAVYLCASSLQGYQETQYFGPGTRLLVL.

This clone appeared a few times. The V call is TRBV9, the J call TRBJ1-1, with unresolved D. The germline gives CDR1 SGDLS, CDR2 YYNGEE. Trimming removed 0 bases from V and 4 bases from J, with 10 bases in between. The CDR3 has 14 residues. The chain's CDR3 is CASSVVSAGTEAFF. CDR3 DNA sequence: TGTGCCAGCAGCGTAGTATCAGCGGGCACTGAAGCTTTCTTT.

This chain joins TRBV6-5 and TRBJ2-1, with TRBD2 matching over 8 bases. V lost 7 bases, J lost 11 bases, and 7 bases stayed unmatched. CDR1 and CDR2 (germline): MNHEY, SVGAGI. This CDR3 region has 12 residues. The CDR3 DNA reads TGTGCCAGCACGGGAGGGCCTGGTCAGCAGTTCTTC. Residues: CASTGGPGQQFF.

This clone was counted once. The chain recombines TRBV27 with TRBJ1-2, with 11 bases lining up with TRBD1. The V gene's germline CDR1 is MNHEY and CDR2 SMNVEV (reference sequence). This CDR3 is built from 16 residues. Trimming cost V 5 bases and J 4 bases; bases outside gene matches: 9. CDR3 protein: CASSPGDRGTLYGYTF. The DNA for the CDR3 is TGTGCCAGCAGTCCAGGGGACAGGGGGACGCTCTATGGCTACACCTTC.

This clone turned up a few times. The chain carries TRBV10-1 and TRBJ2-4, with 7 positions matching TRBD1. Trimming took 8 bases from V and 4 from J; bases not matched to a gene: 5. Germline V CDR1 and CDR2: WNHNN, SYGVQD (reference sequence). This CDR3 has 13 residues. CDR3: CASHRQGKNIQYF. In DNA, the CDR3 is TGCGCCAGCCATCGACAGGGTAAAAACATTCAGTACTTC.

The chain joins TRBV29-1 to TRBJ1-4; 7 bases fit TRBD1. CDR3 length: 14 amino acids. Losses at the gene ends were 6 bases for V and 0 bases for J; bases not matched to a gene: 4. Germline-derived CDR1 and CDR2 are SQVTM and ANQGSEA. Written as DNA, the CDR3 is TGCAGCGTCCTCCAGGGGGCAACTAATGAAAAACTGTTTTTT. Protein product: CSVLQGATNEKLFF.

V and J are TRBV27 and TRBJ2-2, with 8 bases aligning to TRBD2. CDR3 length: 15 amino acids. Germline assignment: CDR1 MNHEY and CDR2 SMNVEV (reference sequence). J was trimmed by 3 bases and V by 4 bases; bases with no gene match: 4. The CDR3 nucleotides read TGTGCCAGCAGTTCTCTAGCGGGCGACACCGGGGAGCTGTTTTTT. It encodes CASSSLAGDTGELFF.

The chain employs TRBV5-1 and TRBJ2-5; 13 bases map to TRBD2. The CDR3 contains 18 residues. Unmatched junction bases numbered 13, after V lost 4 bases and J lost 4 bases. CDR1 is SGHRS and CDR2 is YFSETQ in the germline V gene. As DNA, the CDR3 is TGCGCCAGCAGCCGCGGACTAGCGGGGGAAGCCCCACTAGAGACCCAGTACTTC. It specifies CASSRGLAGEAPLETQYF.

This chain links TRBV20-1 with TRBJ2-7; tentative D call: TRBD2 (6 bases). Germline V CDR1 and CDR2: DFQATT, SNEGSKA (reference sequence). This CDR3 contains 11 residues. V was trimmed by 7 bases and J by 2 bases, leaving 9 bases between them. The chain's CDR3 is CSVAGTYEQYF. The CDR3 coding sequence is TGCAGTGTCGCGGGGACCTACGAGCAGTACTTC.

In its sample, this clone was seen once. The genes are TRBV6-6 and TRBJ2-4; 10 bases align to TRBD2. Germline assignment: CDR1 MNHNY and CDR2 SVGAGI (reference sequence). This CDR3 spans 14 amino acids. The J segment lost 12 bases and the V segment lost 0 bases, leaving 5 bases of the junction unmatched. Here the CDR3 reads CASSYSSGGAGQYF. In DNA, the CDR3 is TGTGCCAGCAGTTACTCCAGCGGGGGGGCGGGTCAGTACTTC.

This clone was seen just once. The rearrangement joins TRBV19 to TRBJ1-3, with 8 positions matching TRBD1. The CDR3 consists of 15 residues. Germline V gene sequence: CDR1 LNHDA, CDR2 SQIVND (reference sequence). The ends lost 6 bases at V and 4 bases at J; junction bases unmatched: 8. CDR3 bases: TGTGCCAGTAGCCCCCTCCGGGACAGGGGAAACACCATATATTTT. Amino acids: CASSPLRDRGNTIYF.

The chain carries TRBV9 and TRBJ2-7; 8 bases are shared with TRBD1. V was clipped by 4 bases and J by 2 bases; unmatched bases: 8. There are 15 residues in the CDR3. The germline V gene encodes CDR1 SGDLS and CDR2 YYNGEE. This chain's CDR3 is CASSSTGQAPYEQYF. The DNA for the CDR3 is TGTGCCAGCAGCAGTACGGGACAGGCTCCCTACGAGCAGTACTTC.

The DNA of the CDR3 is TGTGCCAGTAGTATAGGGAGGGGCTCGAACACCGGGGAGCTGTTTTTT. Encoded protein: CASSIGRGSNTGELFF. The V gene is TRBV19, the J gene TRBJ2-2; D might be TRBD2 (6 bases). The CDR3 runs 16 residues. The V end lost 1 base, the J end lost 0 bases, and 9 bases lay between the germline ends. In germline, CDR1 is LNHDA, CDR2 SQIVND (reference sequence).

Concerning this clone: At one end, the junction sequence differs from germline, possibly due to a read error. The rearrangement uses TRBV7-9 and TRBJ2-7; TRBD2 might be the D (5 bases). Germline CDR1 SEHNR, CDR2 FQNEAQ (reference sequence). The CDR3 sequence is 15 residues long. In DNA, the CDR3 is TGTTCCAGCAGTCCCCCGCTAGCTAGCTCCTACGAGCAGTACTTC. Protein sequence: CSSSPPLASSYEQYF.